This passage covers 31 T cell receptor beta chains from one sample sequenced in a study of blood T cell repertoires in COVID-19. TCRdb's copy holds only in-frame clones and misses some; the assay was immunoSEQ multiplex PCR. The table lists tens of thousands of clones, roughly 80% of them singletons. The sequenced sample was peripheral blood. Receptors were obtained from an elderly man with active COVID-19.

This chain joins TRBV28 and TRBJ1-2; weak D call: TRBD1 (6 bases). CDR1 is MDHEN and CDR2 is SYDVKM in the germline V gene. The V gene lost 6 bases and the J gene lost 4 bases, with 12 bases spanning the gap. The CDR3 is 13 residues long. The CDR3, as DNA: TGTGCCAGCAGAATACAGGGCACCTATGGCTACACCTTC. Protein: CASRIQGTYGYTF.

The chain is built from TRBV5-6 and TRBJ2-7; 10 nucleotides align to TRBD1. CDR3 size: 19 residues. The junction had 18 bases not matched to a gene; V was cut back by 1 base and J by 5 bases. Germline CDR1 reads SGHDT; CDR2 reads YYEEEE. The CDR3 sequence: CASSLPRTPGRQGADEQYF. For the CDR3, the DNA is TGTGCCAGCAGCTTGCCTCGTACTCCGGGACGACAGGGGGCAGACGAGCAGTACTTC.

V gene TRBV10-3 combines with J gene TRBJ2-7, with 9 bases lining up with TRBD1. Germline loops: CDR1 ENHRY, CDR2 SYGVKD. Germline trimming cut 9 bases from V and 4 bases from J; bases unmatched to any gene: 4. The length of the CDR3 is 12 residues. CDR3 sequence: CAIGQGRYEQYF. The CDR3 DNA sequence: TGTGCCATTGGACAGGGGAGATACGAGCAGTACTTC.

The rearrangement uses TRBV15 and TRBJ1-2, with unresolved D. This CDR3 is 12 amino acids long. V lost 5 bases, J lost 3 bases, and 7 bases lay in between. Germline-derived CDR1 and CDR2 are LNHNV and YYDKDF (reference sequence). This CDR3 reads CATSGLDYGYTF. The CDR3 DNA reads TGTGCCACCAGCGGTCTAGACTATGGCTACACCTTC.

This chain joins TRBV7-9 and TRBJ2-1; no reliable D call. The CDR3 consists of 15 residues. CDR1 and CDR2 (germline): SEHNR, FQNEAQ (reference sequence). Trimming took 5 bases from V and 5 from J, leaving 16 bases between them. This CDR3 reads CASSPAARVDNEQFF. In DNA, the CDR3 is TGTGCCAGCAGCCCCGCGGCGAGAGTCGACAATGAGCAGTTCTTC. The full variable domain, with the rest looked up from reference TRBV7-9 and TRBJ2-1, is DTGVSQNPRHKITKRGQNVTFRCDPISEHNRLYWYRQTLGQGPEFLTYFQNEAQLEKSRLLSDRFSAERPKGSFSTLEIQRTEQGDSAMYLCASSPAARVDNEQFFGPGTRLTVL.

V usage is TRBV3-1 (or the pseudogene TRBV3-2) and J usage is TRBJ2-7, with TRBD1 as a possible D gene (6 bases). With 4 bases removed from V and 6 bases from J, the gap between germline ends came to 16 bases. The CDR3 covers 14 residues. CDR1 and CDR2 (germline): LGHDT, YNNKEL (reference sequence). In DNA, the CDR3 is TGTGCCAGCAGCCCACCCTGGGGGCTCGGCGAGCAGTACTTC. Protein sequence: CASSPPWGLGEQYF.

The V and J genes are TRBV7-2 and TRBJ2-7; TRBD2 matches at 11 bases. Germline V gene sequence: CDR1 SGHTA, CDR2 FQGNSA. After removal of 1 base from V and 6 bases from J, the junction contained 5 bases not matched to a gene. The CDR3 consists of 15 residues. This CDR3 reads CASSLGAGTSGEQYF. The CDR3 DNA reads as TGTGCCAGCAGCTTAGGGGCCGGGACTAGCGGCGAGCAGTACTTC. The full variable domain, in which reference TRBV7-2 and TRBJ2-7 provide the parts outside the CDR3, is GAGVSQSPSNKVTEKGKDVELRCDPISGHTALYWYRQSLGQGLEFLIYFQGNSAPDKSGLPSDRFSAERTGGSVSTLTIQRTQQEDSAVYLCASSLGAGTSGEQYFGPGTRLTVT.

The rearrangement joins TRBV7-8 to TRBJ2-1; 8 nucleotides line up with TRBD2. Trimming cost V 1 base and J 0 bases; bases outside gene matches: 14. The CDR3 is 20 residues long. Germline values: CDR1 SGHVS, CDR2 FQNEAQ. CDR3 DNA sequence: TGTGCCAGCAGCTTAGTTGTAGCGGGGACGATCGGGAGCTCCTACAATGAGCAGTTCTTC. Translation gives CASSLVVAGTIGSSYNEQFF.

The chain couples TRBV27 to TRBJ2-3; D not certain. The CDR3 length is 16 residues. V lost 0 bases to trimming and J lost 4 bases, with 14 bases between them. The germline V gene has CDR1 MNHEY and CDR2 SMNVEV (reference sequence). CDR3: CASSLSGRNAPDTQYF. The CDR3 DNA follows: TGTGCCAGCAGTTTATCAGGCAGGAATGCCCCAGATACGCAGTATTTT.

This sequence joins TRBV19 and TRBJ1-1, with 8 bases lining up with TRBD1. Germline V gene data show CDR1 as LNHDA and CDR2 as SQIVND (reference sequence). Trimming at V came to 5 bases and at J to 3 bases, leaving 8 bases not matched to a gene. The CDR3 extends over 15 amino acids. In nucleotides, the CDR3 is TGTGCCAGTAGTCCCAGGACAGGGTTCGACACTGAAGCTTTCTTT. Translating it yields CASSPRTGFDTEAFF. Full variable domain (outside the CDR3, taken from reference TRBV19 and TRBJ1-1): DGGITQSPKYLFRKEGQNVTLSCEQNLNHDAMYWYRQDPGQGLRLIYYSQIVNDFQKGDIAEGYSVSREKKESFPLTVTSAQKNPTAFYLCASSPRTGFDTEAFFGQGTRLTVV.

In its sample, this clone was seen a few times. CDR3 DNA sequence: TGTGCCAGCAGCTTCGACTATCTTAACTATGGCTACACCTTC. It is translated as CASSFDYLNYGYTF. The V and J genes are TRBV7-9 and TRBJ1-2; D call uncertain. The length of the CDR3 is 14 residues. Between the trimmed V and J ends, which lost 3 bases and 1 base, there was a span of 9 bases. In germline, CDR1 is SEHNR, CDR2 FQNEAQ (reference sequence).

The chain is built from TRBV28 and TRBJ1-5, with 7 positions matching TRBD1. The V gene's germline CDR1 is MDHEN and CDR2 SYDVKM. Trimming cost V 3 bases and J 3 bases; bases outside gene matches: 5. CDR3 length: 15 amino acids. In nucleotides, the CDR3 is TGTGCCAGCAGTTTGAAGGGGGCTTACAATCAGCCCCAGCATTTT. Translation gives CASSLKGAYNQPQHF. The variable domain in full, completed from reference TRBV28 and TRBJ1-5, reads DVKVTQSSRYLVKRTGEKVFLECVQDMDHENMFWYRQDPGLGLRLIYFSYDVKMKEKGDIPEGYSVSREKKERFSLILESASTNQTSMYLCASSLKGAYNQPQHFGDGTRLSIL.

This clone was observed a single time. The chain carries TRBV7-8 and TRBJ2-2; D remains unclear. Trimming left V 5 bases short and J 0 bases short, with 13 bases between. CDR3 size: 16 residues. Germline V CDR1 and CDR2: SGHVS, FQNEAQ. The CDR3 loop reads CASSRDSVSNTGELFF. CDR3 bases: TGTGCCAGCAGCCGAGACTCTGTGTCGAACACCGGGGAGCTGTTTTTT.

The V and J genes are TRBV19 and TRBJ2-6, with 7 positions matching TRBD1. Germline CDR1 is LNHDA and CDR2 is SQIVND (reference sequence). The junction had 12 bases not matched to a gene; V was cut back by 7 bases and J by 3 bases. CDR3 length: 17 residues. In nucleotides, the CDR3 is TGTGCCAGTATCTCCGGAACTACAGGGGTTGGGGCCAACGTCCTGACTTTC. Amino acids: CASISGTTGVGANVLTF.

The chain is built from TRBV18 and TRBJ2-7; TRBD1 matches 9 bases. The CDR3 consists of 15 residues. From germline, CDR1 is KGHSH and CDR2 LQKENI. The trim removed 1 base at V and 5 bases at J, leaving 6 bases unmatched. CDR3 nucleotide sequence: TGTGCCAGCTCACCACGAACAGGGGGCACGAACGAGCAGTACTTC. The encoded protein is CASSPRTGGTNEQYF. The entire variable domain, with the rest obtained from reference TRBV18 and TRBJ2-7, is as follows: NAGVMQNPRHLVRRRGQEARLRCSPMKGHSHVYWYRQLPEEGLKFMVYLQKENIIDESGMPKERFSAEFPKEGPSILRIQQVVRGDSAAYFCASSPRTGGTNEQYFGPGTRLTVT.

The chain has TRBV18 and TRBJ1-1, with 11 bases that match TRBD1. Germline trimming cut 6 bases from V and 2 bases from J; bases unmatched to any gene: 8. This CDR3 contains 16 residues. The germline V gene has CDR1 KGHSH and CDR2 LQKENI. This CDR3 is CASSVYRTGGNTEAFF. CDR3 nucleotides: TGTGCCAGCTCGGTCTATCGGACAGGGGGCAACACTGAAGCTTTCTTT.

V and J are TRBV18 and TRBJ1-1; D is unclear. Germline lookup yields CDR1 KGHSH and CDR2 LQKENI. The CDR3 has 13 residues. Trimming removed 4 bases at V and 1 base at J, with 7 bases between. DNA of the CDR3: TGTGCCAGCTCACAAATGCGGAACACTGAAGCTTTCTTT. It specifies CASSQMRNTEAFF.

This clone was detected only a few times. V gene TRBV7-8 combines with J gene TRBJ1-1; TRBD1 might be the D (6 bases). There are 14 residues in the CDR3. With 1 base removed from V and 10 bases from J, the gap between germline ends came to 16 bases. The V gene's germline CDR1 is SGHVS and CDR2 FQNEAQ. CDR3 loop: CASSLDLQGRAAFF. CDR3 bases: TGTGCCAGCAGCTTAGATCTGCAGGGGCGCGCAGCTTTCTTT.

This chain uses TRBV7-2 with TRBJ1-3; the D gene is possibly TRBD1 (5 bases). Germline-derived CDR1 and CDR2 are SGHTA and FQGNSA. Trimming cost V 5 bases and J 4 bases, with 12 bases left between them. CDR3 length: 14 residues. The DNA of the CDR3 is TGTGCCAGCAGCCTTCAGGGCTCCGGAAACACCATATATTTT. Its protein is CASSLQGSGNTIYF.

The chain joins TRBV27 to TRBJ2-2; no firm D call. CDR1 is MNHEY and CDR2 is SMNVEV in the germline V gene (reference sequence). This CDR3 has 12 residues. V was shortened by 8 bases and J by 1 base, with 5 bases between the two germline ends. The CDR3 region has the DNA TGTGCCAGCCACAGGAACACCGGGGAGCTGTTTTTT. It translates to CASHRNTGELFF.

The rearrangement joins TRBV5-1 to TRBJ2-2, with 9 bases matching TRBD2. The CDR3 has 14 residues. Losses at the gene ends were 5 bases for V and 6 bases for J; bases not matched to a gene: 5. The germline V gene encodes CDR1 SGHRS and CDR2 YFSETQ. CDR3 in amino acids: CASRTGLAAGELFF. The CDR3 DNA is TGCGCCAGCAGAACGGGACTAGCCGCCGGGGAGCTGTTTTTT. Using reference TRBV5-1 and TRBJ2-2 for the parts outside the CDR3, the full variable domain is KAGVTQTPRYLIKTRGQQVTLSCSPISGHRSVSWYQQTPGQGLQFLFEYFSETQRNKGNFPGRFSGRQFSNSRSEMNVSTLELGDSALYLCASRTGLAAGELFFGEGSRLTVL.

This sequence joins TRBV5-1 and TRBJ2-1; the match to TRBD2 covers 8 bases. In germline, CDR1 is SGHRS, CDR2 YFSETQ. After removal of 4 bases from V and 4 bases from J, the junction contained 7 bases not matched to a gene. This CDR3 contains 15 residues. The CDR3 DNA sequence: TGCGCCAGCAGCCCGGGAGCGGGAGTGTACAATGAGCAGTTCTTC. It encodes CASSPGAGVYNEQFF.

V usage is TRBV5-4 and J usage is TRBJ2-2; 8 nucleotides line up with TRBD2. The CDR3 extends over 18 amino acids. V lost 4 bases and J lost 1; bases outside the gene matches: 12. In germline, CDR1 is SGHNT, CDR2 YYREEE (reference sequence). The CDR3 nucleotides read TGTGCCAGCAGCAAAGGCACTAGCGGAGCGCGGAACACCGGGGAGCTGTTTTTT. This codes for CASSKGTSGARNTGELFF. The whole variable domain, filled in from reference TRBV5-4 and TRBJ2-2, reads ETGVTQSPTHLIKTRGQQVTLRCSSQSGHNTVSWYQQALGQGPQFIFQYYREEENGRGNFPPRFSGLQFPNYSSELNVNALELDDSALYLCASSKGTSGARNTGELFFGEGSRLTVL.

The CDR3 DNA reads as TGTGCCAGCACCGTTAGCGGGAGTGTAAGCTCCTACAATGAGCAGTTCTTC. Protein product: CASTVSGSVSSYNEQFF. V and J are TRBV9 and TRBJ2-1; 9 nucleotides line up with TRBD2. The CDR3 contains 17 residues. After removal of 6 bases from V and 0 bases from J, the junction contained 10 bases not matched to a gene. Looked up from germline, CDR1 is SGDLS and CDR2 is YYNGEE.

About this clone itself: Other DNA variants within this sample encode the same CDR3. This chain connects TRBV5-1 to TRBJ2-1; maybe TRBD2 (6 bases). This CDR3 is built from 15 residues. Germline V gene sequence: CDR1 SGHRS, CDR2 YFSETQ. V was clipped by 1 base and J by 0 bases, with 8 bases between them. In DNA form, the CDR3 reads TGCGCCAGCAGCTTGTCCGGGAGCTCCTACAATGAGCAGTTCTTC. It translates to CASSLSGSSYNEQFF.

The V gene is TRBV24-1, the J gene TRBJ2-1, with 7 bases fitting TRBD1. This CDR3 spans 14 amino acids. Germline assignment: CDR1 KGHDR and CDR2 SFDVKD. The ends lost 4 bases at V and 9 bases at J; junction bases unmatched: 8. The CDR3 sequence is CATSETNRGSEQFF. The CDR3 DNA is TGTGCCACCAGTGAAACTAACAGGGGTAGTGAGCAGTTCTTC.

Only a few counts were recorded for this clone. Here the CDR3 DNA reads TGTGCCAGCAGCTTACCGTTTCGACTAGCGGGGGCGCAAAACATTCAGTACTTC. Encoded protein: CASSLPFRLAGAQNIQYF. This sequence joins TRBV7-9 and TRBJ2-4; 12 bases fit TRBD2. Trimming at V came to 2 bases and at J to 5 bases, leaving 10 bases not matched to a gene. Germline CDR1 is SEHNR and CDR2 is FQNEAQ (reference sequence). The CDR3 sequence is 18 residues long.

The genes are TRBV7-2 and TRBJ2-3, with 9 positions matching TRBD2. Germline-derived CDR1 and CDR2 are SGHTA and FQGNSA. V gave up 0 bases and J gave up 1 base; unmatched junction bases: 2. CDR3 length: 16 residues. CDR3 nucleotides: TGTGCCAGCAGCTTAGCAAGCGGGGGGCGCACAGATACGCAGTATTTT. It encodes CASSLASGGRTDTQYF.

The chain couples TRBV5-5 to TRBJ2-1; TRBD2 matches at 11 bases. Germline CDR1 is SGHKS and CDR2 is YYEKEE (reference sequence). Germline trimming cut 4 bases from V and 2 bases from J; bases unmatched to any gene: 11. The length of the CDR3 is 18 residues. CDR3 amino acids: CASSRTLGLADTYNEQFF. CDR3 bases: TGTGCCAGCAGCCGTACCTTGGGACTAGCGGATACCTACAATGAGCAGTTCTTC.

In this sample, this clone turned up a few times. This rearrangement joins TRBV5-6 to TRBJ2-2; 8 bases line up with TRBD1. V trimming: 6 bases; J trimming: 6 bases; junction bases outside the gene matches: 13. This CDR3 comprises 16 residues. CDR1 and CDR2 from the germline V gene are SGHDT and YYEEEE. The CDR3 DNA reads as TGTGCCAGCATCAAACTAGGACAGGGTCCTGCCGGGGAGCTGTTTTTT. It specifies CASIKLGQGPAGELFF.

The V gene is TRBV28, the J gene TRBJ1-3, with D perhaps TRBD1 (6 bases). V was pared by 5 bases and J by 3 bases, with 11 bases between. The CDR3 extends over 14 amino acids. Germline V gives CDR1 MDHEN, CDR2 SYDVKM. The CDR3 reads CASSTGHGGNTIYF. The DNA for the CDR3 is TGTGCCAGCAGTACAGGGCATGGTGGAAACACCATATATTTT.